A selection of T cell receptor beta chains follows, all from one sample in a study of T-cell memory formation after mild COVID-19. MiXCR, run by TCRdb on the 5' RACE reads, gives a single entry per CDR3 protein. The sample lists about 58,000 distinct CDR3 sequences, around 30% seen once, with roughly 47% in the top ten. Material for sequencing was PBMCs or a T cell subset sorted from them (not recorded which). The receptors come from a man aged 18 to 30 who had mild COVID-19 (a few samples of this study predate the infection). Cell type and time point are not known. The CDR3 runs from the conserved cysteine through the conserved F or W. D genes are given only for firm matches. The size of a clone is reported for some rows only, either as once, few or many, or as a class for expanded clones.

V: TRBV4-1; size: NA; J: TRBJ2-2; D: NA; CDR3: CAVKREESGELFF; DNA: TGCGCCGTTAAAAGGGAAGAGTCCGGGGAGCTGTTTTTT
V: TRBV7-9; size: few; J: TRBJ2-3; D: NA; CDR3: CASSLGQGGRSDTQYF; DNA: TGTGCCAGCAGCTTAGGTCAGGGCGGAAGATCAGATACGCAGTATTTT
V: TRBV29-1; size: NA; J: TRBJ2-2; D: NA; CDR3: CSVEFLTGELFF; DNA: TGCAGCGTTGAGTTTCTCACCGGGGAGCTGTTTTTT
V: TRBV12-3/TRBV12-4; size: few; J: TRBJ1-1; D: NA; CDR3: CASTDVSTEAFF; DNA: TGTGCCAGCACCGATGTTAGCACTGAAGCTTTCTTT
V: TRBV12-3/TRBV12-4; size: few; J: TRBJ1-6; D: TRBD1; CDR3: CASSFGTGDNSPLHF; DNA: TGTGCCAGCAGTTTCGGGACAGGGGATAATTCACCCCTCCACTTT
V: TRBV7-9; size: many; J: TRBJ2-3; D: TRBD2; CDR3: CASSPRGRGGADTQYF; DNA: TGTGCCAGCAGCCCCCGTGGGCGGGGGGGCGCAGATACGCAGTATTTT
V: TRBV29-1; size: NA; J: TRBJ1-1; D: NA; CDR3: CSVIQGRNTEAFF; DNA: TGCAGCGTTATCCAGGGGCGGAACACTGAAGCTTTCTTT
V: TRBV21-1; size: NA; J: TRBJ2-1; D: NA; CDR3: CATAFPEGVGRDSYNEQFF; DNA: TGTGCCACCGCCTTCCCAGAGGGCGTTGGGCGGGACTCCTACAATGAGCAGTTCTTC
V: TRBV6-2/TRBV6-3; size: few; J: TRBJ2-1; D: TRBD1; CDR3: CASSGGTGGYEQFF; DNA: TGTGCCAGCAGTGGCGGGACAGGGGGCTATGAGCAGTTCTTC
V: TRBV19; size: NA; J: TRBJ1-1; D: NA; CDR3: CASGGAEAFF; DNA: TGTGCCAGCGGGGGGGCTGAAGCTTTCTTT
V: TRBV29-1; size: NA; J: TRBJ1-1; D: TRBD1; CDR3: CSVFLQGALGTEAFF; DNA: TGCAGCGTTTTCTTACAGGGGGCTTTGGGCACTGAAGCTTTCTTT
V: TRBV4-2; size: NA; J: TRBJ2-5; D: NA; CDR3: CASSQDPGGGGETQYF; DNA: TGTGCCAGCAGCCAAGACCCAGGGGGCGGGGGAGAGACCCAGTACTTC
V: TRBV20-1; size: few; J: TRBJ2-1; D: TRBD2; CDR3: CSERSGRSYNEQFF; DNA: TGCAGCGAGAGAAGCGGGAGGTCTTACAATGAGCAGTTCTTC
V: TRBV10-3; size: few; J: TRBJ2-2; D: TRBD1; CDR3: CATAPGQTNTGELFF; DNA: TGTGCCACCGCCCCGGGACAGACGAACACCGGGGAGCTGTTTTTT
V: TRBV6-6; size: NA; J: TRBJ2-5; D: NA; CDR3: CASRGLQEETQYF; DNA: TGTGCCAGCAGGGGGCTTCAGGAGGAGACCCAGTACTTC
V: TRBV11-2; size: few; J: TRBJ1-1; D: NA; CDR3: CASSYQTGSNTEAFF; DNA: TGTGCCAGCAGCTACCAGACAGGATCGAACACTGAAGCTTTCTTT
V: TRBV5-1; size: NA; J: TRBJ2-7; D: NA; CDR3: CASSLQGGYEQYF; DNA: TGCGCCAGCAGCCTACAGGGTGGCTACGAGCAGTACTTC
V: TRBV6-5; size: few; J: TRBJ2-1; D: NA; CDR3: CASSTKGESEQFF; DNA: TGTGCCAGCAGCACGAAAGGGGAAAGTGAGCAGTTCTTC
V: TRBV6-1; size: few; J: TRBJ1-1; D: NA; CDR3: CASSEARQGVTEAFF; DNA: TGTGCCAGCAGTGAAGCGAGGCAGGGTGTCACTGAAGCTTTCTTT
V: TRBV7-9; size: few; J: TRBJ2-1; D: NA; CDR3: CASSAKEGWEQFF; DNA: TGTGCCAGCAGCGCAAAGGAGGGATGGGAGCAGTTCTTC
V: TRBV7-9; size: NA; J: TRBJ2-7; D: NA; CDR3: CASSGRGALAVEQYF; DNA: TGTGCCAGCAGCGGGCGGGGTGCCTTGGCCGTCGAGCAGTACTTC
V: TRBV11-2; size: few; J: TRBJ2-7; D: NA; CDR3: CASSPASSSYEQYF; DNA: TGTGCCAGCAGCCCCGCAAGCAGCTCGTACGAGCAGTACTTC